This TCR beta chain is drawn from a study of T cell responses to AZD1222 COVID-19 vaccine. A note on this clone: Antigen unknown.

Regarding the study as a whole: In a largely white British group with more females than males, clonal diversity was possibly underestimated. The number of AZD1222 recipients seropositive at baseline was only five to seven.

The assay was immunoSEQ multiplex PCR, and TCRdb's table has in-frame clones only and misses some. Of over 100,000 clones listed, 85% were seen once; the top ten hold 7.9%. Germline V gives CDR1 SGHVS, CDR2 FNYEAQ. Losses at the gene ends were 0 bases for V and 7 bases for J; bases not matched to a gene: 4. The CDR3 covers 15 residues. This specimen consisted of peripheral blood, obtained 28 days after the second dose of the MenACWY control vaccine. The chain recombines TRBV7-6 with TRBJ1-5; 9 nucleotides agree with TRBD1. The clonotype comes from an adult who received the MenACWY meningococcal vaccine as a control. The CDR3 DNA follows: TGTGCCAGCAGCTTAGCGAACAGGGGGCAACAGCCCCAGCATTTT. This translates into CASSLANRGQQPQHF.